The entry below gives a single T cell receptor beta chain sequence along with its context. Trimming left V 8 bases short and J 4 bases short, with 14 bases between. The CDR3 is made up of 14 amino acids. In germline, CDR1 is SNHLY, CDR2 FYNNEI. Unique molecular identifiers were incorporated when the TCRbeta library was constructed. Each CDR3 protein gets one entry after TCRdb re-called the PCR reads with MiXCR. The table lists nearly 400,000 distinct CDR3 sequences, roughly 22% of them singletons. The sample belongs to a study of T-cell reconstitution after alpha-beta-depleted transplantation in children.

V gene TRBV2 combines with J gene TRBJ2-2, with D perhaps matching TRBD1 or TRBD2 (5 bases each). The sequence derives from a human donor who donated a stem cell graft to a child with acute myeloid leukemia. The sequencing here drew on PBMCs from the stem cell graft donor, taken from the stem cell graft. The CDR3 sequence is CASSGQGATGELFF. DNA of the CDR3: TGTGCCAGCTCTGGGCAGGGAGCCACCGGGGAGCTGTTTTTT.